The sequence of this TCR beta chain was determined in a study of blood T cell repertoires in COVID-19. The CDR3 is 14 residues long. V shed 6 bases and J 4 bases; nucleotides not matched to a gene: 1. Germline V gene data show CDR1 as SEHNR and CDR2 as FQNEAQ (reference sequence). Profiling relied on immunoSEQ multiplex PCR, and the TCRdb table lists in-frame clones only, not all of them. The sample shows approximately 220,000 clones, just under 85% of them seen only once. The source of this sequence is a middle-aged woman with acute COVID-19. This chain connects TRBV7-9 to TRBJ2-2; TRBD2 agrees at 11 bases. Sequencing was performed on PBMCs or T cells enriched from blood (not recorded which). The DNA for the CDR3 is TGTGCCAGCAGACTAGCGGGGGCCACCGGGGAGCTGTTTTTT. This gives the protein CASRLAGATGELFF.